These T cell receptor beta chains were read from a single sample in a study of blood T cell repertoires in COVID-19. The assay was immunoSEQ multiplex PCR, and TCRdb's table has in-frame clones only and misses some. This sample has roughly 16,000 clones, with more than 85% found just once. The sequencing input was peripheral blood. All receptors come from a human donor in a cohort sampled during active COVID-19. The CDR3 runs from the conserved cysteine through the conserved F or W. A D gene is named only where the DNA matches it firmly. Some rows have no size entry. The others give once, few or many, or a class for an expanded clone.

J gene: TRBJ1-5
V gene: TRBV9
clone size: NA
D gene: NA
CDR3 DNA: TGTGCCAGCAGCGTAGCGGTGAGTGGTCAGCCCCAGCATTTT
CDR3 protein: CASSVAVSGQPQHF

J gene: TRBJ1-5
V gene: TRBV28
clone size: NA
D gene: NA
CDR3 DNA: TGTGCCAGCAGTTTAATCGTGCCTGGGGGCGCCGGCAATCAGCCCCAGCATTTT
CDR3 protein: CASSLIVPGGAGNQPQHF

J gene: TRBJ1-2
V gene: TRBV25-1
clone size: NA
D gene: NA
CDR3 DNA: TGTGCCAGCAGTGAATGGGTAAGGGGCGGCTATGGCTACACCTTC
CDR3 protein: CASSEWVRGGYGYTF

J gene: TRBJ2-5
V gene: TRBV5-4
clone size: NA
D gene: NA
CDR3 DNA: TGTGCCAGCAGCTTGACCACAGAAGAGACCCAGTACTTC
CDR3 protein: CASSLTTEETQYF

J gene: TRBJ2-7
V gene: TRBV19
clone size: NA
D gene: NA
CDR3 DNA: TGTGCCAGTAGTATCGCTTCTAGCGCAGGAGGATACGAGCAGTACTTC
CDR3 protein: CASSIASSAGGYEQYF

J gene: TRBJ2-7
V gene: TRBV7-9
clone size: NA
D gene: NA
CDR3 DNA: TGTGCCAGCAGCAGCGGCAGGTCCCACGAGCAGTACTTC
CDR3 protein: CASSSGRSHEQYF

J gene: TRBJ1-1
V gene: TRBV27
clone size: NA
D gene: NA
CDR3 DNA: TGTGCCAGCAGTTTCTCAGGGTTGAGCACTGAAGCTTTCTTT
CDR3 protein: CASSFSGLSTEAFF

J gene: TRBJ2-1
V gene: TRBV7-3
clone size: NA
D gene: TRBD2
CDR3 DNA: TGTGCCAGCAGCCGAAGGTCGGGAGCGGGGGGGCTCAATGAGCAGTTCTTC
CDR3 protein: CASSRRSGAGGLNEQFF

J gene: TRBJ2-2
V gene: TRBV7-2
clone size: NA
D gene: TRBD2
CDR3 DNA: TGTGCCAGCAGCTGGCGGCGGGGGTACACCGGGGAGCTGTTTTTT
CDR3 protein: CASSWRRGYTGELFF

J gene: TRBJ2-7
V gene: TRBV5-4
clone size: NA
D gene: NA
CDR3 DNA: TGTGCCAGCAGCTTCCAGGGGATGGTCGGGTACGAGCAGTACTTC
CDR3 protein: CASSFQGMVGYEQYF

J gene: TRBJ2-1
V gene: TRBV5-1
clone size: NA
D gene: TRBD1
CDR3 DNA: TGCGCCAGCAGCCATACAGGGGACCTCTACAATGAGCAGTTCTTC
CDR3 protein: CASSHTGDLYNEQFF

J gene: TRBJ2-7
V gene: TRBV19
clone size: NA
D gene: TRBD1
CDR3 DNA: TGTGCCAGTAGTACCGGGACAGCTTCCTACGAGCAGTACTTC
CDR3 protein: CASSTGTASYEQYF

J gene: TRBJ1-3
V gene: TRBV11-2
clone size: NA
D gene: TRBD1
CDR3 DNA: TGTGCCAGCAGCTTAAGCAGGACAGGGGGTCCTGGAAACACCATATATTTT
CDR3 protein: CASSLSRTGGPGNTIYF

J gene: TRBJ2-1
V gene: TRBV18
clone size: NA
D gene: TRBD1
CDR3 DNA: TGTGCCAGCTCACGCCTGGGACAGCCTAGCAGCGGCTACAATGAGCAGTTCTTC
CDR3 protein: CASSRLGQPSSGYNEQFF

J gene: TRBJ2-2
V gene: TRBV11-2
clone size: NA
D gene: NA
CDR3 DNA: TGTGCCAGCAGCTTCACGAACACCGGGGAGCTGTTTTTT
CDR3 protein: CASSFTNTGELFF

J gene: TRBJ1-5
V gene: TRBV4-1
clone size: NA
D gene: NA
CDR3 DNA: TGCGCCAGCAGCCAAGCAAGGGGCAGAAAGGGTCAGCCCCAGCATTTT
CDR3 protein: CASSQARGRKGQPQHF

J gene: TRBJ1-5
V gene: TRBV6-6
clone size: NA
D gene: TRBD1
CDR3 DNA: TGTGCCAGCAGGAAAACAGGGGGCGGTTCCAATCAGCCCCAGCATTTT
CDR3 protein: CASRKTGGGSNQPQHF

J gene: TRBJ2-5
V gene: TRBV10-2
clone size: NA
D gene: NA
CDR3 DNA: TGCGCCAGCAGTGAGCCCGGGGTTGGGACCCAGTACTTC
CDR3 protein: CASSEPGVGTQYF

J gene: TRBJ2-7
V gene: TRBV5-1
clone size: NA
D gene: NA
CDR3 DNA: TGCGCCAGCAGCTTGGATACCGCGCGGAAAGCCTACGAGCAGTACTTC
CDR3 protein: CASSLDTARKAYEQYF

J gene: TRBJ2-6
V gene: TRBV24-1
clone size: NA
D gene: TRBD2
CDR3 DNA: TGTGCCACAGGGGACTACCGCTCTGGGGCCAACGTCCTGACTTTC
CDR3 protein: CATGDYRSGANVLTF

J gene: TRBJ2-7
V gene: TRBV4-1
clone size: NA
D gene: TRBD2
CDR3 DNA: TGCGCCAGCAGCCCCGGGACTAGCGGGAGAGGGGGGTTCTACGAGCAGTACTTC
CDR3 protein: CASSPGTSGRGGFYEQYF

J gene: TRBJ2-7
V gene: TRBV6-6
clone size: once
D gene: NA
CDR3 DNA: TGTGCCAGCAGCTGGAACAGGCCCTACGAGCAGTACTTC
CDR3 protein: CASSWNRPYEQYF

J gene: TRBJ2-7
V gene: TRBV27
clone size: NA
D gene: TRBD1
CDR3 DNA: TGTGCCAGCAGTTTATCAGCAGGGGGTGTCCTCTACGAGCAGTACTTC
CDR3 protein: CASSLSAGGVLYEQYF

J gene: TRBJ1-1
V gene: TRBV7-3
clone size: NA
D gene: TRBD1
CDR3 DNA: TGTGCCAGCAGCCCGGACAGGGTAACTGAAGCTTTCTTT
CDR3 protein: CASSPDRVTEAFF

J gene: TRBJ1-2
V gene: TRBV15
clone size: NA
D gene: TRBD1
CDR3 DNA: TGTGCCACCAGCAGGGGACAGCAGATCTATGGCTACACCTTC
CDR3 protein: CATSRGQQIYGYTF

J gene: TRBJ1-2
V gene: TRBV6-5
clone size: NA
D gene: TRBD1
CDR3 DNA: TGTGCCAGCAAAACAGGGGGCGTCAACTATGGCTACACCTTC
CDR3 protein: CASKTGGVNYGYTF

J gene: TRBJ2-7
V gene: TRBV15
clone size: NA
D gene: NA
CDR3 DNA: TGTGCCACCAGCAGTCCCAACCGGGTAAGAGGCGGTCGGCAGTACTTC
CDR3 protein: CATSSPNRVRGGRQYF

J gene: TRBJ1-1
V gene: TRBV9
clone size: once
D gene: NA
CDR3 DNA: TGTGCCAGCAGCCCGAGTACAGGGAACACTGAAGCTTTCTTT
CDR3 protein: CASSPSTGNTEAFF

J gene: TRBJ1-5
V gene: TRBV18
clone size: NA
D gene: TRBD1
CDR3 DNA: TGTGCCAGCCAACAGGGGAATCAGCCCCAGCATTTT
CDR3 protein: CASQQGNQPQHF

J gene: TRBJ2-7
V gene: TRBV28
clone size: once
D gene: TRBD1
CDR3 DNA: TGTGCCAGCAGGGGGACAGGGAAAACCTACGAGCAGTACTTC
CDR3 protein: CASRGTGKTYEQYF

J gene: TRBJ2-7
V gene: TRBV7-8
clone size: NA
D gene: TRBD1
CDR3 DNA: TGTGCCAGCAGCCCGGCCGGACAGGGAACCTACGAGCAGTACTTC
CDR3 protein: CASSPAGQGTYEQYF

J gene: TRBJ2-5
V gene: TRBV5-6
clone size: NA
D gene: TRBD2
CDR3 DNA: TGTGCCAGCAGCTTGGTTAGCGGGAGGGAAGAGACCCAGTACTTC
CDR3 protein: CASSLVSGREETQYF

J gene: TRBJ2-1
V gene: TRBV11-2
clone size: medium-sized
D gene: TRBD1
CDR3 DNA: TGTGCCAGCAGCTTACTCCCGGGACAGGGGGTCTACAATGAGCAGTTCTTC
CDR3 protein: CASSLLPGQGVYNEQFF

J gene: TRBJ2-3
V gene: TRBV19
clone size: NA
D gene: NA
CDR3 DNA: TGTGCCAGTAGCGAACAGGGAGCCCTTAGTGGAGATACGCAGTATTTT
CDR3 protein: CASSEQGALSGDTQYF

J gene: TRBJ2-3
V gene: TRBV29-1
clone size: NA
D gene: TRBD2
CDR3 DNA: TGCAGCGTTGTTTCGATGGGGGGAGGGGATACGCAGTATTTT
CDR3 protein: CSVVSMGGGDTQYF

J gene: TRBJ1-3
V gene: TRBV4-3
clone size: NA
D gene: NA
CDR3 DNA: TGCGCCAGCAGCTCCCGAACGGGCTCTGGAAACACCATATATTTT
CDR3 protein: CASSSRTGSGNTIYF

J gene: TRBJ2-7
V gene: TRBV3-1/TRBV3-2
clone size: NA
D gene: NA
CDR3 DNA: TGTGCCAGCAGCCAAGGGCAGGAGGGGTACGAGCAGTACTTC
CDR3 protein: CASSQGQEGYEQYF

J gene: TRBJ2-5
V gene: TRBV9
clone size: once
D gene: TRBD2
CDR3 DNA: TGTGCCAGCAGCGATACTAGCGGGCTTGGGGAGACCCAGTACTTC
CDR3 protein: CASSDTSGLGETQYF

J gene: TRBJ2-7
V gene: TRBV9
clone size: NA
D gene: NA
CDR3 DNA: TGTGCCAGCAGCGTAGATGGAGGGGTCGAGCAGTACTTC
CDR3 protein: CASSVDGGVEQYF

J gene: TRBJ2-7
V gene: TRBV30
clone size: few
D gene: NA
CDR3 DNA: TGTGCCTGCTCAGGGTATGGGAGGGGGGAGCAGTACTTC
CDR3 protein: CACSGYGRGEQYF

J gene: TRBJ2-3
V gene: TRBV11-2
clone size: NA
D gene: NA
CDR3 DNA: TGTGCCAGCAGCCACCCATTTAAGGGGGGGCTTAATAGGGATACGCAGTATTTT
CDR3 protein: CASSHPFKGGLNRDTQYF

J gene: TRBJ1-4
V gene: TRBV29-1
clone size: NA
D gene: TRBD1
CDR3 DNA: TGCAGCGCCCGGGACAGGGGGGAAAAACTGTTTTTT
CDR3 protein: CSARDRGEKLFF

J gene: TRBJ2-3
V gene: TRBV2
clone size: NA
D gene: TRBD1
CDR3 DNA: TGTGCCAGCAGCGAGGGGGCCTGGGCAGATACGCAGTATTTT
CDR3 protein: CASSEGAWADTQYF

J gene: TRBJ2-7
V gene: TRBV10-3
clone size: NA
D gene: TRBD2
CDR3 DNA: TGTGCCATCAGTGAGACTAGCGGGGCGTACGAGCAGTACTTC
CDR3 protein: CAISETSGAYEQYF

J gene: TRBJ2-7
V gene: TRBV27
clone size: NA
D gene: NA
CDR3 DNA: TGTGCCAGCAGTTGGGGGGGCTTCTCCTACGAGCAGTACTTC
CDR3 protein: CASSWGGFSYEQYF

J gene: TRBJ2-7
V gene: TRBV7-8
clone size: NA
D gene: TRBD2
CDR3 DNA: TGTGCCAGCAGCTTAGTTCGGCTAGCGGGAGGAATGTCCTACGAGCAGTACTTC
CDR3 protein: CASSLVRLAGGMSYEQYF

J gene: TRBJ1-1
V gene: TRBV5-1
clone size: NA
D gene: NA
CDR3 DNA: TGCGCCAGCAGCTTGACAGCGGTTGGGAACACTGAAGCTTTCTTT
CDR3 protein: CASSLTAVGNTEAFF

J gene: TRBJ1-6
V gene: TRBV4-1
clone size: few
D gene: NA
CDR3 DNA: TGCGCCAGCAGCCAAACAGGCAGAGTTTATAATTCACCCCTCCACTTT
CDR3 protein: CASSQTGRVYNSPLHF

J gene: TRBJ2-1
V gene: TRBV16
clone size: NA
D gene: TRBD1
CDR3 DNA: TGTGCCAGCAGCCACTCCGACAGGGTGAATGAGCAGTTCTTC
CDR3 protein: CASSHSDRVNEQFF